Presented here are 2 T cell receptor beta chains from one specimen sequenced in a study of T cell responses to AZD1222 COVID-19 vaccine. The method was immunoSEQ multiplex PCR; TCRdb's version includes in-frame clones alone and lacks a portion of them. The sample yields roughly 160,000 clones, around nine tenths seen once. The starting material was peripheral blood, obtained 28 days after the second AZD1222 dose. Receptors were obtained from an adult who received the AZD1222 COVID-19 vaccine.

The chain links TRBV2 to TRBJ1-5, with a tentative D call TRBD1 (6 bases). The CDR3 extends over 13 amino acids. V lost 5 bases to trimming and J lost 7 bases, with 12 bases between them. Germline values: CDR1 SNHLY, CDR2 FYNNEI. The CDR3, as DNA: TGTGCCAGCAGTAGTATGGGGGCCCAGCCCCAGCATTTT. Amino acids: CASSSMGAQPQHF.

The rearrangement uses TRBV6-5 and TRBJ1-5; D is ambiguous. Trimming cost V 2 bases and J 3 bases, with 8 bases left between them. The germline V gene encodes CDR1 MNHEY and CDR2 SVGAGI. The CDR3 spans 14 residues. The CDR3 sequence: CASSYQGNNQPQHF. The CDR3 DNA is TGTGCCAGCAGTTACCAAGGGAACAATCAGCCCCAGCATTTT.